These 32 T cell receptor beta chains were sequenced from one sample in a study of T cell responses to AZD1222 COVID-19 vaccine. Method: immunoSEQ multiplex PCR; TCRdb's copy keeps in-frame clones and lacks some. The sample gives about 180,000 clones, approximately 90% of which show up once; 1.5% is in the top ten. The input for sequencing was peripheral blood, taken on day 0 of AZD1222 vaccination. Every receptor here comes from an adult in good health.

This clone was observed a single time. The CDR3, as DNA: TGTGCCAGCAGTTTGGCCAGCCGGGGGGCCCAGTACTTC. Translating gives CASSLASRGAQYF. This rearrangement joins TRBV12-3 or TRBV12-4 to TRBJ2-5; TRBD2 aligns across 7 bases. V was clipped by 3 bases and J by 9 bases; unmatched bases: 7. The CDR3 covers 13 residues.

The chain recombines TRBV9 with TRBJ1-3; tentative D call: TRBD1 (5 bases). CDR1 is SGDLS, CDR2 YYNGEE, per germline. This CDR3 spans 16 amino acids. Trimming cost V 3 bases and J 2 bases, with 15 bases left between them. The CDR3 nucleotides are TGTGCCAGCAGCGCTGGGGAGAGGGGCGCTGGAAACACCATATATTTT. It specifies CASSAGERGAGNTIYF.

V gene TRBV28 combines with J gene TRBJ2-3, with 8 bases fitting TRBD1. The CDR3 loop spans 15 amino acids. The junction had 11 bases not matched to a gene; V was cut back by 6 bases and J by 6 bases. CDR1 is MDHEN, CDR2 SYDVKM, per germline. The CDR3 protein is CASSPERTGGDTQYF. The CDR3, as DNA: TGTGCCAGCAGCCCCGAACGAACAGGGGGGGATACGCAGTATTTT.

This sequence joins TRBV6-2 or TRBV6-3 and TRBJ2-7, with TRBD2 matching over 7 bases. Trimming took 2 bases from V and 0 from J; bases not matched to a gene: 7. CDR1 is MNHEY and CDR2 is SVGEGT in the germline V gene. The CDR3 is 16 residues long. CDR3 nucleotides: TGTGCCAGCAGTTACCCTGGGCTAGCGGCCTCCTACGAGCAGTACTTC. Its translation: CASSYPGLAASYEQYF.

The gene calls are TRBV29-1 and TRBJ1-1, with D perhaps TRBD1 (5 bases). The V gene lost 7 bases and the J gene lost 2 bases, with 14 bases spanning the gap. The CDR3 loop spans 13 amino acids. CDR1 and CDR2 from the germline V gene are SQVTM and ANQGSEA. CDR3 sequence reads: CSGLGAINTEAFF. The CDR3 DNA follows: TGCAGCGGGCTAGGGGCCATAAACACTGAAGCTTTCTTT.

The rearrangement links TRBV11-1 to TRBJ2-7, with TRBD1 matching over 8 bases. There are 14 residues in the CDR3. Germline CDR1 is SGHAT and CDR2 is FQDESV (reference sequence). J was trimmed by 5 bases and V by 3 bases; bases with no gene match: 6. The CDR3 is CASSFNRGSHEQYF. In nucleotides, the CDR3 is TGTGCCAGCAGCTTTAACAGGGGGTCCCACGAGCAGTACTTC.

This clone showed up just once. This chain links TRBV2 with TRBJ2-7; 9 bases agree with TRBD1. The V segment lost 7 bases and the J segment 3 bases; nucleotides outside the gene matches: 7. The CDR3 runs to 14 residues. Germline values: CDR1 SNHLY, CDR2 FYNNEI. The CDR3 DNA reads TGTGCCAGCACGGGGACAGGGCACTTCTACGAGCAGTACTTC. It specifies CASTGTGHFYEQYF.

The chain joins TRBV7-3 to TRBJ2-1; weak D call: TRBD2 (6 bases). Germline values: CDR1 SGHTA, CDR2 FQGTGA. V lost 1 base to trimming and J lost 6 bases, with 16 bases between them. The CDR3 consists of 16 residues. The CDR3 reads CASSLSSRVGGNEQFF. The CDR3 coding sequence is TGTGCCAGCAGCTTAAGTAGCAGGGTCGGGGGCAATGAGCAGTTCTTC.

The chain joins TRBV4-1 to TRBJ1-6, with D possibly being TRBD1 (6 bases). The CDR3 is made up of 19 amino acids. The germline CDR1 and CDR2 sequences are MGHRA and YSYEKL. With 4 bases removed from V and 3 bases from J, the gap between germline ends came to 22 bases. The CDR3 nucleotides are TGCGCCAGCAGCCCGATATTAAATTCAGGGGCTGTCTATAATTCACCCCTCCACTTT. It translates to CASSPILNSGAVYNSPLHF.

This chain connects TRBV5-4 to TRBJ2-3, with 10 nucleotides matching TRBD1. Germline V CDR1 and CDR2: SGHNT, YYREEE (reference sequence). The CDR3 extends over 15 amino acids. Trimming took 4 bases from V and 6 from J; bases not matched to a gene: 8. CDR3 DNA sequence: TGTGCCAGCAGCCTAGACAGGGGGCTGGGTGATACGCAGTATTTT. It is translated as CASSLDRGLGDTQYF.

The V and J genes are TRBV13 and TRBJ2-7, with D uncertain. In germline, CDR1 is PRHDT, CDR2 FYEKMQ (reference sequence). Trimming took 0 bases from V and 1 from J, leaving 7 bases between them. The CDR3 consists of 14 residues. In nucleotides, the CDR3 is TGTGCCAGCAGCTTAGGCGACCGATCCTACGAGCAGTACTTC. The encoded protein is CASSLGDRSYEQYF.

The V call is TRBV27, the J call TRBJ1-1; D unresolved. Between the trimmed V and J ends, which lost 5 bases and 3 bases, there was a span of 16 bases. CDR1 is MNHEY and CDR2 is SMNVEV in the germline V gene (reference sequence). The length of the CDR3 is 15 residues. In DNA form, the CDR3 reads TGTGCCAGCAGTGCGCGGGTATTGGTCCACACTGAAGCTTTCTTT. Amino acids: CASSARVLVHTEAFF.

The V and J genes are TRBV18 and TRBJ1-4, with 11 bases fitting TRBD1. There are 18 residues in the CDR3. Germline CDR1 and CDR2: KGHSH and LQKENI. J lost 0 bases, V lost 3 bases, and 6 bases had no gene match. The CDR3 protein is CASSPPDRGQATNEKLFF. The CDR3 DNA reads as TGTGCCAGCTCACCCCCGGACAGGGGGCAGGCAACTAATGAAAAACTGTTTTTT.

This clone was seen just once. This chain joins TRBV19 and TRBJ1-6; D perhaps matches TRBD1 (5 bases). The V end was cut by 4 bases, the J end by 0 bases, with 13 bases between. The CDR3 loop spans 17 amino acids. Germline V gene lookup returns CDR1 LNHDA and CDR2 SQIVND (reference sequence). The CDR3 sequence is CASSKGVANSYNSPLHF. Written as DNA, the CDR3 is TGTGCCAGTAGTAAAGGGGTGGCCAACTCCTATAATTCACCCCTCCACTTT. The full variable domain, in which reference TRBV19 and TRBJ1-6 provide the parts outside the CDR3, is DGGITQSPKYLFRKEGQNVTLSCEQNLNHDAMYWYRQDPGQGLRLIYYSQIVNDFQKGDIAEGYSVSREKKESFPLTVTSAQKNPTAFYLCASSKGVANSYNSPLHFGNGTRLTVT.

CDR3 DNA sequence: TGTGCCAGCAGCCTCCCCCAGGGGGCCCGGCGGTCACCCCTCCACTTT. This translates into CASSLPQGARRSPLHF. The chain joins TRBV12-1 to TRBJ1-6; the table assigns TRBD1, which was not confirmed against the DNA. TRBV12-1 corresponds to a pseudogene. This CDR3 contains 16 residues.

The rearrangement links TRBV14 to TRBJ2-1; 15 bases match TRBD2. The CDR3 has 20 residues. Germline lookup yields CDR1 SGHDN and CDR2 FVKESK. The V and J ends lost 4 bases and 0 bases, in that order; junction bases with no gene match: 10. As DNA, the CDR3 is TGTGCCAGCAGCCCAGCCTCGGGACTAGCGGGGGGAGACTCCTACAATGAGCAGTTCTTC. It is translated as CASSPASGLAGGDSYNEQFF.

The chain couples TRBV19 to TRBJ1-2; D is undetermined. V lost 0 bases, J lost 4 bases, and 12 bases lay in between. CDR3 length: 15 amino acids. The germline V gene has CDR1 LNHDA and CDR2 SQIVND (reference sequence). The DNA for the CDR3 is TGTGCCAGTAGTATAGATCGAGCCGGAAGCTATGGCTACACCTTC. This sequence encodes CASSIDRAGSYGYTF. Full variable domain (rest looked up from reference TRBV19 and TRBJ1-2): DGGITQSPKYLFRKEGQNVTLSCEQNLNHDAMYWYRQDPGQGLRLIYYSQIVNDFQKGDIAEGYSVSREKKESFPLTVTSAQKNPTAFYLCASSIDRAGSYGYTFGSGTRLTVV.

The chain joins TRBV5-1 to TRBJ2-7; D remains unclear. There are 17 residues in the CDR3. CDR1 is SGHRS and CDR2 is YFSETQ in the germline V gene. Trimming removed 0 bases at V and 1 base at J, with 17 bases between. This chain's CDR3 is CASSLAFVRVGSYEQYF. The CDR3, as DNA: TGCGCCAGCAGCTTGGCCTTTGTCCGTGTCGGTTCCTACGAGCAGTACTTC.

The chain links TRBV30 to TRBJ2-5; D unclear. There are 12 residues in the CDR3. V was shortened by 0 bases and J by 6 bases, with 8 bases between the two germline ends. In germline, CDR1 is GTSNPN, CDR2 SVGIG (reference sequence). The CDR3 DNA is TGTGCCTGGAGTGTACCTGGGCAGACCCAGTACTTC. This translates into CAWSVPGQTQYF.

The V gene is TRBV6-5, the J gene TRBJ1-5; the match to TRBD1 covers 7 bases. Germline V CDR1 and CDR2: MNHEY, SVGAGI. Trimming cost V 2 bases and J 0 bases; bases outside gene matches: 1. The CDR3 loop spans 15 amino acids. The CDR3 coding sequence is TGTGCCAGCAGTTACGACAGGGTTAGCAATCAGCCCCAGCATTTT. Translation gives CASSYDRVSNQPQHF.

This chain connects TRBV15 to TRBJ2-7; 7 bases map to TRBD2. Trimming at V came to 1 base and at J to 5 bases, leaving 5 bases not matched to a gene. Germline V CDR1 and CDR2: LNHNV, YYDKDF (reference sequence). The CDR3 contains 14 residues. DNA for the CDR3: TGTGCCACCAGCAGAGCCCTGGCGGGAGACGAGCAGTACTTC. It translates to CATSRALAGDEQYF.

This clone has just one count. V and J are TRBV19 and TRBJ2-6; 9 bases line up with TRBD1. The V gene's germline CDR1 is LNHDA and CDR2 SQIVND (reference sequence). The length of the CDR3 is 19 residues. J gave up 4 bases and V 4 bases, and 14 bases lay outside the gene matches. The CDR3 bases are TGTGCCAGTAGTACCCCCCCCGGACAGGGGCTCTGGGGGGCCAACGTCCTGACTTTC. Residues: CASSTPPGQGLWGANVLTF.

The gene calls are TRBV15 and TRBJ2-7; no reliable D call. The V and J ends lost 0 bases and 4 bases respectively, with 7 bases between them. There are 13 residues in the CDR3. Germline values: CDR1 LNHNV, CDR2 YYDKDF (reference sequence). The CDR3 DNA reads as TGTGCCACCAGCAGAGATTGGTCGTACGAGCAGTACTTC. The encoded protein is CATSRDWSYEQYF.

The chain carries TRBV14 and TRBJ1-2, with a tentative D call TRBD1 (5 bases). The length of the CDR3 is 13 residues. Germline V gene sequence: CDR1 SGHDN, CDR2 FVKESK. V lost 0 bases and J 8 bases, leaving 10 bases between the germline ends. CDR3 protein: CASSQDRVGGYTF. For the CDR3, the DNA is TGTGCCAGCAGCCAAGACAGGGTTGGGGGCTACACCTTC.

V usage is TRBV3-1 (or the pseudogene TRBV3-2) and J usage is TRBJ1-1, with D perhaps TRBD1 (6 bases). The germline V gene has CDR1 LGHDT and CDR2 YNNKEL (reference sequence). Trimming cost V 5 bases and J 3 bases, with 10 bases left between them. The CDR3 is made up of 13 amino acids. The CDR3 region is CASSSQGYTEAFF. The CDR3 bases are TGTGCCAGCAGCAGTCAGGGGTACACTGAAGCTTTCTTT.

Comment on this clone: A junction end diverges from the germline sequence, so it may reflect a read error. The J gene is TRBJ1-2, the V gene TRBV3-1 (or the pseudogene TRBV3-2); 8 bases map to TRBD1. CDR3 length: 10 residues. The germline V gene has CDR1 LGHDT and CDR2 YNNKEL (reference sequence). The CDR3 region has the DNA TGTGCCAGCAGCCAGACAGGGGCCGTCTTC. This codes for CASSQTGAVF.

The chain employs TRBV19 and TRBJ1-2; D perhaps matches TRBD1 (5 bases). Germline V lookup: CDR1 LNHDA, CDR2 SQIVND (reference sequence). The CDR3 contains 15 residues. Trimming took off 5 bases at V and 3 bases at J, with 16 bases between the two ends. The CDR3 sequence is CASSVRDSRDYGYTF. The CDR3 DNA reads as TGTGCCAGTAGTGTTCGGGACTCCAGGGACTATGGCTACACCTTC.

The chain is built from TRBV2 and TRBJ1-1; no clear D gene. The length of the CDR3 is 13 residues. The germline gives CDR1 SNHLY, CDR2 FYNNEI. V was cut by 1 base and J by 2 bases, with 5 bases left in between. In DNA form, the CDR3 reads TGTGCCAGCAGTGAAGTGGTTAACACTGAAGCTTTCTTT. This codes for CASSEVVNTEAFF.

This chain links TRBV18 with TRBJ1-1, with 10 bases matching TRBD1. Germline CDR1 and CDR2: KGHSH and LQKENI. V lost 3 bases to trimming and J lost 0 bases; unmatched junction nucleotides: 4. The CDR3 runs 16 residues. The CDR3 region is CASSPGTGDLNTEAFF. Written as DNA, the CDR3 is TGTGCCAGCTCACCGGGGACAGGGGACCTGAACACTGAAGCTTTCTTT.

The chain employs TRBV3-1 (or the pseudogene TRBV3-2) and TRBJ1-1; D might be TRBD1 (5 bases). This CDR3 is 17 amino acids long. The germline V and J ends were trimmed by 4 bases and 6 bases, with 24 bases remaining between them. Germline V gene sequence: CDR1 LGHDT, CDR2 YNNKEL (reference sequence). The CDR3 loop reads CASSPGALWRRGPEAFF. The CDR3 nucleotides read TGTGCCAGCAGCCCTGGGGCTCTCTGGCGGAGGGGACCTGAAGCTTTCTTT.

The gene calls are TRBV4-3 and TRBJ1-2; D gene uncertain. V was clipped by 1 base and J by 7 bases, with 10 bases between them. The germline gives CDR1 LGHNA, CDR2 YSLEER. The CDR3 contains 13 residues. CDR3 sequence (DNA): TGCGCCAGCAGCCAAGTCTTCGGGAGTGGCTACACCTTC. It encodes CASSQVFGSGYTF.

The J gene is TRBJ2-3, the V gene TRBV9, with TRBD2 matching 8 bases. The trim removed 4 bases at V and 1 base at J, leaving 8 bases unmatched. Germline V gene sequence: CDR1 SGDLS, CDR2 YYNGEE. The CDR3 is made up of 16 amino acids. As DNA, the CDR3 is TGTGCCAGCAGCTCCCAGCTCGGGGGGGGCACAGATACGCAGTATTTT. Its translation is CASSSQLGGGTDTQYF.